The T cell receptor (beta chain) described here comes from a study of blood T cells in healthy people across ages (dated by TCRdb to 2013 to 2016). With regard to the full study: Template switching captured roughly one uniquely barcoded TCR beta cDNA molecule per two T cells in model experiments. Using the same blood draw, the study looked at two additional independent replicas of 1 million unique cDNA reads for two donors, one aged 18 to 30 and the other aged 80 or older. Donors were grouped into four age groups: young (average approximately 15 years), middle-aged (around 39), aged (around 60) and long-lived (approximately 82). The study measured age-related changes in TCR beta repertoire diversity using deep sequencing normalized with unique cDNA molecular identifiers. To avoid experimental bias, donors of different ages were distributed randomly across sequencing lanes.

Study-level results and caveats: There was a strong correlation between observed TCR beta diversity and the percentage of naive T cells measured by flow cytometry. Estimates of total diversity from one million sequenced T cells were regarded as lower bounds and underestimates. Conclusive comparison of naive and antigen-experienced compartments was prevented by the profiling of bulk unsorted PBMCs. The CMV infection status of donors was not known, potentially confounding age-related changes in expanded clonotypes. Observed TCR beta diversity per million T cells fell roughly linearly with age, and a significant reduction was already apparent by age roughly 40. Compared with the aged group, the long-lived group had more naive CD4+ T cells, fewer expanded clones and increased TCR diversity, suggesting age selection.

Donors were 40 or so systemically healthy Caucasian individuals from Russia aged 6 to 90 years. Approximately 10 milliliters of peripheral blood were collected from each donor into EDTA-treated Vacutainer tubes. Ficoll-Paque density-gradient centrifugation was used to isolate PBMCs, with at least 6 million per sample. Trizol reagent was used to extract total RNA from PBMCs, with at least 5.5 micrograms per sample. Naive CD45RAhigh/CD27high T cell percentages were measured by flow cytometry on a PBMC aliquot from every donor. This clonotype was seen a handful of times. It lacks a known antigen. Base qualities are not provided; no much larger clone lies one nucleotide away. The germline V gene (reference sequence) specifies DFQATT as CDR1 and SNEGSKA as CDR2. Measured from the cysteine to the phenylalanine, the CDR3 is 14 residues long. The kept DNA is CDR3 alone, 42 bases in frame from the first base. V lost 6 bases and J lost 10 bases, and the count of bases not matched to a germline gene is 14.

The library was built by means of 5' RACE. The second PCR ran for roughly 7 to 12 cycles and used a J-beta primer mix along with a sample-barcoded 5' primer. Each TCR beta cDNA molecule received a unique molecular identifier from a template-switch 5' adaptor carrying 12 random nucleotides. Each sample yielded at least 2.5 million CDR3-containing paired-end reads. First-strand cDNA synthesis was performed from all RNA using the Mint cDNA synthesis kit, with priming by a TRBC-specific oligonucleotide. After uracil-DNA glycosylase treatment, a first 18-cycle PCR used universal primers M1SS and BC2_uni_R on all cDNA. On the authors' methods: For normalization, 1 million high-quality reads, each with a distinct molecular identifier, were randomly selected from each sample. Reads sharing molecular identifiers were discarded rather than binned into consensus sequences. MiTCR, with a Q25 quality threshold and the strictest error-elimination algorithm, was used for CDR3 identification, clonotype clustering and error correction. A nonparametric unseen species model using Euler transformation provided a lower-bound estimate of total TCR beta diversity. The public reads were reprocessed in TCRdb via fastp at Q25 and MiXCR, keeping in-frame beta chains. Rows are unified per CDR3 protein, each entry keeping the most common DNA and genes. The V and J calls were determined by TCRdb, not by the authors. The sample yields 1.5 million to 2 million distinct CDR3 sequences; approximately 39% were counted once. The biggest ten clones account for 20% to 25% of the sample.

This clonotype originated in a human donor in good health. The rearrangement combines TRBV20-1 with TRBJ2-1, with 8 bases in between that match TRBD2. Sequencing used blood. The CDR3 is CSALTEEVAGEQFF. In nucleotide form, the sequence is TGCAGTGCCCTGACTGAGGAGGTAGCGGGAGAGCAGTTCTTC.